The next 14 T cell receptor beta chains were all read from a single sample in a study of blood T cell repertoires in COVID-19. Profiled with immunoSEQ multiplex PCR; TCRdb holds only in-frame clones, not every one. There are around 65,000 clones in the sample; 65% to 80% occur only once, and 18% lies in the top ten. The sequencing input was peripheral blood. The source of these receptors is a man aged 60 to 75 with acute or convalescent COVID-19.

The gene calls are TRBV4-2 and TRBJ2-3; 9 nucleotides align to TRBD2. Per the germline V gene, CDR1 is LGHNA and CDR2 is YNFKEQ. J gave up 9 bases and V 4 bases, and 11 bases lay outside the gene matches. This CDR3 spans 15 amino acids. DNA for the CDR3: TGTGCCAGCAGCCCACCGAATCTAGCGGGGAACACGCAGTATTTT. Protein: CASSPPNLAGNTQYF.

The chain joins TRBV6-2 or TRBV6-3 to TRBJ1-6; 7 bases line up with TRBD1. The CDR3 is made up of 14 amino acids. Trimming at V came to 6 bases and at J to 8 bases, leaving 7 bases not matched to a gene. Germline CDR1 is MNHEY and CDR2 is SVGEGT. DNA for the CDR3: TGTGCCAGCAGCCTACAGGGGCGATATTCACCCCTCCACTTT. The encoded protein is CASSLQGRYSPLHF.

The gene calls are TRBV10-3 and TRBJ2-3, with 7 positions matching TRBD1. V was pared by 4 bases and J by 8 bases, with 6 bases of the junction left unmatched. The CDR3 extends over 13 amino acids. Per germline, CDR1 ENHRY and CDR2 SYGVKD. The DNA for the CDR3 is TGTGCCATCAGTGTGGCAGGGGGTGGTACGCAGTATTTT. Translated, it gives CAISVAGGGTQYF.

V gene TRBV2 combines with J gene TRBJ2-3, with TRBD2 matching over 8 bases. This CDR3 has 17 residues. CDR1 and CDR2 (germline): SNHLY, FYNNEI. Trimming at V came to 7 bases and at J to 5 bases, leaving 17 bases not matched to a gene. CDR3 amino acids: CASTTPRNSGIGDTQYF. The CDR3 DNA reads TGTGCCAGCACCACCCCAAGGAATAGCGGGATTGGAGATACGCAGTATTTT.

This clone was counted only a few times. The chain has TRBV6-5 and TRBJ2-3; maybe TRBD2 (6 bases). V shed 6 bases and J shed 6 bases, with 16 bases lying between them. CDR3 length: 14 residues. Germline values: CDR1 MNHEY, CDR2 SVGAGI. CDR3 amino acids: CASRGTQSGDTQYF. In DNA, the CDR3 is TGTGCCAGCAGGGGGACTCAGTCGGGCGATACGCAGTATTTT.

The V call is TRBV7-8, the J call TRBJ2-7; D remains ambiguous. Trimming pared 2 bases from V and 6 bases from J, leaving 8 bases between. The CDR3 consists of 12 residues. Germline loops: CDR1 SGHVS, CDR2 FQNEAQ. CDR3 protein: CASSLISLEQYF. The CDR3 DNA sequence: TGTGCCAGCAGCTTAATATCACTCGAGCAGTACTTC. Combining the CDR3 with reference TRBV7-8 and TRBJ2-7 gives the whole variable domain GAGVSQSPRYKVAKRGQDVALRCDPISGHVSLFWYQQALGQGPEFLTYFQNEAQLDKSGLPSDRFFAERPEGSVSTLKIQRTQQEDSAVYLCASSLISLEQYFGPGTRLTVT.

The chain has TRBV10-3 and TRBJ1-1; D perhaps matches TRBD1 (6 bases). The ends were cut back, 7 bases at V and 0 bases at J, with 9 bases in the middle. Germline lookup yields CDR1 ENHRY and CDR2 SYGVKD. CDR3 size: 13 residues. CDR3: CAIMGHLNTEAFF. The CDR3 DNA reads TGTGCCATCATGGGACACCTGAACACTGAAGCTTTCTTT.

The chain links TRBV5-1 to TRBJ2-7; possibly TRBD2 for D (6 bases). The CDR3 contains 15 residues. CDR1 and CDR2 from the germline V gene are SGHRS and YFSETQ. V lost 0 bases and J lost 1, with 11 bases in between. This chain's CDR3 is CASSLAGGNSYEQYF. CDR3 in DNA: TGCGCCAGCAGCTTGGCCGGCGGGAATTCCTACGAGCAGTACTTC.

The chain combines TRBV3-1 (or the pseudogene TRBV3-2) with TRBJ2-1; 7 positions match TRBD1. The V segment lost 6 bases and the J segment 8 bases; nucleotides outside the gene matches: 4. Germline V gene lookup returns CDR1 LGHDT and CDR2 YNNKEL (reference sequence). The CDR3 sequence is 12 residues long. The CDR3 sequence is CASREGGDEQFF. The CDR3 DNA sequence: TGTGCCAGCAGGGAAGGGGGCGATGAGCAGTTCTTC.

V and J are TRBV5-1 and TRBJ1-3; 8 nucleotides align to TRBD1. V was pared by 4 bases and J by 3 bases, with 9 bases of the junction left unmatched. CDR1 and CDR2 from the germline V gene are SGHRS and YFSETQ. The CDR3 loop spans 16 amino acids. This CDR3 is CASSALTGAFGNTIYF. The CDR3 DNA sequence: TGCGCCAGCAGCGCCTTGACAGGGGCGTTTGGAAACACCATATATTTT.

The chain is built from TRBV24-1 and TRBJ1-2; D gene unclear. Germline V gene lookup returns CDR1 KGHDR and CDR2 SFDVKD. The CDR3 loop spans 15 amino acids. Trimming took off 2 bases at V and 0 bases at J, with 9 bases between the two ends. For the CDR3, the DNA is TGTGCCACCAGTGATTATCGAGGGCCTAACTATGGCTACACCTTC. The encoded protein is CATSDYRGPNYGYTF.

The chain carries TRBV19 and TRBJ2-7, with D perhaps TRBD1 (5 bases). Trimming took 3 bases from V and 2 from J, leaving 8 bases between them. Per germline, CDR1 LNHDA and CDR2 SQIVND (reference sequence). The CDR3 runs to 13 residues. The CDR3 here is CASSMGRAYEQYF. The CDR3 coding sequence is TGTGCCAGTAGTATGGGCAGGGCCTACGAGCAGTACTTC.

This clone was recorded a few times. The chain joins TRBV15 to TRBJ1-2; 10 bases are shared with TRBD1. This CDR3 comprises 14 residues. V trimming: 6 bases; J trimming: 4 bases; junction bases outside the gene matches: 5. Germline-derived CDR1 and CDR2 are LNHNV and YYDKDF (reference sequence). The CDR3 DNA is TGTGCCACCAGACGGGACAGGGGACTCTATGGCTACACCTTC. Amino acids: CATRRDRGLYGYTF.

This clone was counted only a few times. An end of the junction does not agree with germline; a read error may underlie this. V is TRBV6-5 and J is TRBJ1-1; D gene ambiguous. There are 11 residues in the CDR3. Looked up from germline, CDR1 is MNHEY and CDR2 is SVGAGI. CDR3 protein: CASSKNSEAFF. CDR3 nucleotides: TGTGCCAGCAGCAAAAACAGTGAAGCTTTCTTT.